The present TCR beta chain was sequenced within a study of CD8+ T cells in alopecia areata. At the level of the study: Tofacitinib therapy took 6 to 18 months; 6 months off drug came after. Scoring treated patients' severity relied on the percentage of scalp area affected.

Treatment defined: oral pan-JAK inhibitor, 5-10 mg twice daily. With respect to this clone: Its matching antigen is unknown.

CDR1 is SGHVS, CDR2 FQNEAQ, per germline. This CDR3 has 16 amino acids. J lost 9 bases, V lost 5 bases, and 11 bases had no gene match. Following extraction, RNA underwent reverse transcription to cDNA, which served as the sequencing template. TCRdb keeps only in-frame clones here, not all; method: immunoSEQ multiplex PCR. The sample contains a few hundred thousand clones, about three fifths of which appear only once. Study-wide findings and caveats: Tofacitinib significantly decreased scalp clonality and expanded CD8+ clones among top 100.

Sequenced material: CD4+ T cells sorted from blood, taken around week 54, from a patient treated with tofacitinib. The receptor's source is a human donor with alopecia areata. This chain joins TRBV7-8 and TRBJ2-1, with 12 positions matching TRBD1. CDR3 DNA sequence: TGTGCCAGCAGCGCGGGACAGGGGGCGTTAAGGGGTGAGCAGTTCTTC. This gives the protein CASSAGQGALRGEQFF.